A single sample gave rise to the 18 T cell receptor beta chains below, sequenced in a study of cytotoxic CD8 clonotypes in ibrutinib-treated CLL (dated by TCRdb to 2020 to 2022). Receptor amplification or capture employed the immunoSEQ multiplex PCR assay. Sourced from immuneACCESS, this table was stored by TCRdb with only in-frame sequences that have V and J called. A share of the clones is absent; for the studies checked, an unresolved V gene accounts for under half, and the remainder has no known explanation. Here the sample has 12,000 or so clones; over 75% occur a single time. The ten top clones hold around 21% of the sample. This sample's time point label indicates: progressive disease on ibrutinib. Here the sequenced sample was PBMCs, taken at disease progression, from a patient treated with ibrutinib. These receptors were taken from a human donor with chronic lymphocytic leukemia.

This clone was counted between two and nine times. The genes are TRBV6-1 and TRBJ1-1; D is undetermined. CDR1 and CDR2 (germline): MNHNS, SASEGT. Between the trimmed V and J ends, which lost 6 bases and 7 bases, there was a span of 15 bases. The CDR3 extends over 13 amino acids. CDR3 sequence: CASRGMGYDEAFF. For the CDR3, the DNA is TGTGCCAGCAGGGGGATGGGGTATGATGAAGCTTTCTTT.

This clone has only one observation. CDR3 nucleotide sequence: TGTGCCAGCAGTTACTCGGGGTTTTCAGCCAAAAACATTCAGTACTTC. It specifies CASSYSGFSAKNIQYF. The J gene is TRBJ2-4, the V gene TRBV6-5; no clear D gene. V lost 0 bases, J lost 0 bases, and 9 bases lay in between. The germline V gene encodes CDR1 MNHEY and CDR2 SVGAGI. The CDR3 spans 16 residues.

The chain is built from TRBV5-1 and TRBJ1-3, with a possible D match to TRBD1 (6 bases). Germline loops: CDR1 SGHRS, CDR2 YFSETQ. The CDR3 runs 17 residues. The V end lost 5 bases, the J end lost 0 bases, and 18 bases lay between the germline ends. CDR3 DNA: TGCGCCAGCAGTTTCGACTTCAGGGGTAGCTCTGGAAACACCATATATTTT. Translating gives CASSFDFRGSSGNTIYF.

The V gene is TRBV7-9, the J gene TRBJ2-7, with 10 bases aligning to TRBD1. Germline assignment: CDR1 SEHNR and CDR2 FQNEAQ (reference sequence). This CDR3 contains 14 residues. Trimming took 3 bases from V and 5 from J; bases not matched to a gene: 4. The CDR3 sequence: CASSLTGGLNEQYF. The CDR3 DNA reads as TGTGCCAGCAGCTTGACAGGGGGCTTAAACGAGCAGTACTTC.

This clone is large. The V call is TRBV19, the J call TRBJ2-3; D uncertain. CDR3 length equals 10 residues. Deletions cut 7 bases from V and 6 bases from J, with 5 bases between. Germline loops: CDR1 LNHDA, CDR2 SQIVND (reference sequence). The CDR3 DNA follows: TGTGCCAGTATGGGGGATACGCAGTATTTT. Its protein product is CASMGDTQYF.

The chain is built from TRBV6-6 and TRBJ2-7, with D perhaps given as TRBD1 or TRBD2 (5 bases each). Germline V CDR1 and CDR2: MNHNY, SVGAGI (reference sequence). This CDR3 region has 15 residues. Trimming took 5 bases from V and 6 from J, leaving 20 bases between them. This chain's CDR3 is CASSPAGASVTEQYF. The CDR3 DNA sequence: TGTGCCAGCAGTCCCGCCGGGGCGTCGGTAACCGAGCAGTACTTC.

The CDR3 reads CASSQGSGTGLGETQYF. DNA of the CDR3: TGTGCCAGCAGTCAAGGATCCGGGACAGGGCTGGGAGAGACCCAGTACTTC. The V call is TRBV11-3, the J call TRBJ2-5; TRBD1 matches 9 bases. The V gene end was trimmed by 6 bases and the J gene end by 4 bases; junction bases not matched to a gene: 15. CDR1 and CDR2 (germline): SGHNT, YENEEA. CDR3 length: 17 amino acids.

The chain combines TRBV27 with TRBJ2-1, with TRBD2 matching over 11 bases. The germline V gene encodes CDR1 MNHEY and CDR2 SMNVEV (reference sequence). The CDR3 covers 15 residues. After removal of 5 bases from V and 5 bases from J, the junction contained 5 bases not matched to a gene. The CDR3 is CASSAGTSGNNEQFF. CDR3 DNA sequence: TGTGCCAGCAGTGCCGGGACTAGCGGAAACAATGAGCAGTTCTTC.

Only one count was recorded for this clone. This chain links TRBV7-3 with TRBJ2-2; 7 bases align to TRBD2. This CDR3 contains 14 residues. With 8 bases clipped from V and 5 bases from J, the junction kept 8 bases outside the gene matches. From germline, CDR1 is SGHTA and CDR2 FQGTGA. The CDR3 spells CASHPGLPTGELFF. CDR3 nucleotide sequence: TGTGCCAGCCACCCGGGACTACCGACCGGGGAGCTGTTTTTT.

The chain couples TRBV5-1 to TRBJ2-7; possibly TRBD1 for D (5 bases). The CDR3 loop spans 15 amino acids. CDR1 and CDR2 from the germline V gene are SGHRS and YFSETQ. The V gene lost 0 bases and the J gene lost 1 base, with 11 bases spanning the gap. As DNA, the CDR3 is TGCGCCAGCAGCTTGGTGGCAGGGCTATCCTACGAGCAGTACTTC. Its translation is CASSLVAGLSYEQYF.

The rearrangement uses TRBV11-2 and TRBJ2-5; D remains unclear. The CDR3 is 14 residues long. Trimming removed 5 bases from V and 2 bases from J, with 12 bases in between. Germline assignment: CDR1 SGHAT and CDR2 FQNNGV. The CDR3 loop is CASSRWQVQETQYF. The CDR3 DNA follows: TGTGCCAGCAGCCGATGGCAGGTTCAAGAGACCCAGTACTTC.

The chain uses TRBV7-2 and TRBJ2-1; D perhaps matches TRBD2 (5 bases). Germline V CDR1 and CDR2: SGHTA, FQGNSA. Trimming shortened V by 5 bases and J by 7 bases, and 12 bases separated the two germline ends. The CDR3 spans 13 residues. The CDR3 spells CASSTASRNEQFF. The CDR3 nucleotides are TGTGCCAGCAGCACTGCTAGCCGGAATGAGCAGTTCTTC.

V gene TRBV18 combines with J gene TRBJ2-2; 13 nucleotides agree with TRBD2. CDR1 and CDR2 (germline): KGHSH, LQKENI. The ends lost 5 bases at V and 0 bases at J; junction bases unmatched: 6. The CDR3 has 18 residues. CDR3 DNA: TGTGCCAGCTCAAAGGGACTAGCGGGACCCTCGAACACCGGGGAGCTGTTTTTT. Residues: CASSKGLAGPSNTGELFF.

The chain couples TRBV5-1 to TRBJ1-1, with TRBD1 matching 8 bases. Germline V gene data show CDR1 as SGHRS and CDR2 as YFSETQ. V was clipped by 4 bases and J by 1 base; unmatched bases: 12. This CDR3 is built from 17 residues. This chain's CDR3 is CASSAMQGAQTNTEAFF. CDR3 nucleotides: TGCGCCAGCAGCGCTATGCAGGGGGCCCAGACGAACACTGAAGCTTTCTTT.

This chain uses TRBV7-2 with TRBJ2-3; D may be TRBD2 (5 bases). Trimming took 5 bases from V and 4 from J, leaving 16 bases between them. Germline V gene lookup returns CDR1 SGHTA and CDR2 FQGNSA. The CDR3 consists of 15 residues. The CDR3 DNA sequence: TGTGCCAGCAGCCGACTAAGACTTAGCGCAGATACGCAGTATTTT. This gives the protein CASSRLRLSADTQYF.

The J gene is TRBJ2-3, the V gene TRBV7-3; 7 bases are shared with TRBD2. CDR3 length equals 14 residues. V gave up 5 bases and J gave up 0 bases; unmatched junction bases: 2. In germline, CDR1 is SGHTA, CDR2 FQGTGA. CDR3 sequence: CASSPLASTDTQYF. As DNA, the CDR3 is TGTGCCAGCAGCCCACTAGCGAGCACAGATACGCAGTATTTT.

This chain connects TRBV19 to TRBJ2-5; D ambiguous. Trimming took 4 bases from V and 2 from J, leaving 11 bases between them. The CDR3 is 14 amino acids. Germline CDR1 and CDR2: LNHDA and SQIVND (reference sequence). The CDR3 loop reads CASSKSQQQETQYF. CDR3 sequence (DNA): TGTGCCAGTAGTAAAAGTCAGCAGCAAGAGACCCAGTACTTC.

This clone was detected once. The J gene is TRBJ2-3, the V gene TRBV5-1; D may be TRBD1 or TRBD2 (5 bases each). V was clipped by 3 bases and J by 1 base, with 15 bases between them. CDR3 length equals 16 residues. Per germline, CDR1 SGHRS and CDR2 YFSETQ. CDR3 sequence (DNA): TGCGCCAGCAGCTCCTGGGACGTTGGGGGCACAGATACGCAGTATTTT. Amino acids: CASSSWDVGGTDTQYF.